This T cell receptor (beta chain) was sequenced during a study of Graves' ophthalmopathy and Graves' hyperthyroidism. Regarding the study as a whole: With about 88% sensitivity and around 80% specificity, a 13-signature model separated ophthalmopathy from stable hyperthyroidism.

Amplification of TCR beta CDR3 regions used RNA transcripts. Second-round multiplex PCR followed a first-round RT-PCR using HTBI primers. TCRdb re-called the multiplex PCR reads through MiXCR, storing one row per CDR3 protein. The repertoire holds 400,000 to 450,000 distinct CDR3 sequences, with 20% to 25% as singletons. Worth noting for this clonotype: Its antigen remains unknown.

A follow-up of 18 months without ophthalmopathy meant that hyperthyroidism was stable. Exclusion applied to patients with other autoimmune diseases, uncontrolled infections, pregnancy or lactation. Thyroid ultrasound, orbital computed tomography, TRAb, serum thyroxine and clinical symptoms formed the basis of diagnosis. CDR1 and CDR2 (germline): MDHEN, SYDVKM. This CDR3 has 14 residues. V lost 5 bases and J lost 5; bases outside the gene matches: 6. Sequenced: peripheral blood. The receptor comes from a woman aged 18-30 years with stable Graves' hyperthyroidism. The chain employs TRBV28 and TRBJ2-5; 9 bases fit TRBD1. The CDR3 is CASSVPGTGETQYF. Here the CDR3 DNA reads TGTGCCAGCAGTGTACCCGGGACAGGGGAGACCCAGTACTTC.